These 10 T cell receptor beta chains originate from one sample sequenced in a study of T cells in Graves' hyperthyroidism and ophthalmopathy. Amplified TCR beta CDR3 regions came from RNA transcripts. HTBI primers were used for first-round RT-PCR of the TCR CDR3. TCRdb passed the multiplex PCR reads through MiXCR, listing each CDR3 protein once. Of hundreds of thousands of distinct CDR3 sequences in the sample, nearly 20% are singletons; the top ten hold 47%. Material for sequencing was blood. These receptors were collected from a man between 40 and 49 years old with Graves' ophthalmopathy.

Turning to this clonotype: An end of the junction does not agree with germline; a read error may underlie this. The chain carries TRBV6-9 and TRBJ2-5; D gene unclear. This CDR3 is built from 17 residues. Germline CDR1 is MNHGY and CDR2 is SVAAGI. The CDR3 DNA is TGTGCCAGCAGTTACGCCGCGACCAAATTAAGCCAAAAGACCCAGTACTTC. As protein: CASSYAATKLSQKTQYF.

This clonotype was recorded many times. The gene calls are TRBV28 and TRBJ2-7; 8 bases map to TRBD1. The CDR3 spans 14 residues. Germline trimming cut 5 bases from V and 4 bases from J; bases unmatched to any gene: 7. Germline V gene sequence: CDR1 MDHEN, CDR2 SYDVKM. The chain's CDR3 is CASSIQGVTYEQYF. The CDR3 DNA reads TGTGCCAGCAGTATACAGGGGGTTACTTACGAGCAGTACTTC.

Concerning this clonotype: This may be a read error, as it is one base from a much larger clone. V gene TRBV6-5 combines with J gene TRBJ2-7; 7 bases match TRBD1. The CDR3 runs to 16 residues. Trimming took 0 bases from V and 2 from J; bases not matched to a gene: 7. Germline V gene sequence: CDR1 MNHEY, CDR2 SVGAGI. Here the CDR3 reads CASSYSTLQGAYEQYF. The CDR3 DNA follows: TGTGCCAGCAGTTACTCTACGTTGCAGGGGGCCTACGAGCAGTACTTC.

This clonotype has at least ten counts. The chain is built from TRBV20-1 and TRBJ2-3; D may be TRBD2 (6 bases). Germline loops: CDR1 DFQATT, CDR2 SNEGSKA (reference sequence). This CDR3 is built from 15 residues. Trimming took 5 bases from V and 1 from J, leaving 16 bases between them. CDR3 sequence: CSASTGSRGTDTQYF. CDR3 nucleotides: TGCAGTGCTTCGACCGGGAGTCGGGGCACAGATACGCAGTATTTT.

The chain uses TRBV13 and TRBJ1-3, with no clear D. CDR1 PRHDT and CDR2 FYEKMQ come from the germline V gene (reference sequence). CDR3 length: 13 amino acids. Trimming stripped 4 bases from V and 6 bases from J, with 10 bases between. DNA for the CDR3: TGTGCCAGCAGCTCCACCGGGGAAAACACCATATATTTT. This sequence encodes CASSSTGENTIYF. Using reference TRBV13 and TRBJ1-3 for the parts outside the CDR3, the full variable domain is AAGVIQSPRHLIKEKRETATLKCYPIPRHDTVYWYQQGPGQDPQFLISFYEKMQSDKGSIPDRFSAQQFSDYHSELNMSSLELGDSALYFCASSSTGENTIYFGEGSWLTVV.

This clonotype appeared many times. The chain employs TRBV6-1 and TRBJ2-3, with D perhaps given as TRBD1 or TRBD2 (5 bases each). The germline V gene has CDR1 MNHNS and CDR2 SASEGT. V was cut by 3 bases and J by 5 bases, with 15 bases left in between. The CDR3 extends over 15 amino acids. The CDR3 nucleotides are TGTGCCAGCAGTGACAGGGTCGGAGCGGTAGATACGCAGTATTTT. Translating gives CASSDRVGAVDTQYF.

The chain recombines TRBV6-9 with TRBJ2-3; 9 bases are a match to TRBD2. J gave up 5 bases and V 3 bases, and 9 bases lay outside the gene matches. This CDR3 contains 16 residues. Germline CDR1 reads MNHGY; CDR2 reads SVAAGI. Here the CDR3 DNA reads TGTGCCAGCAGTTACCCCGGACTAGCGAAGGGAGATACGCAGTATTTT. Translating it yields CASSYPGLAKGDTQYF.

Ten or more counts support this clonotype. The rearrangement uses TRBV7-2 and TRBJ2-1; D not resolved. Germline V gene data show CDR1 as SGHTA and CDR2 as FQGNSA. The CDR3 is made up of 16 amino acids. V was trimmed by 6 bases and J by 1 base, leaving 16 bases between them. The chain's CDR3 is CASSPRPLLSYNEQFF. DNA of the CDR3: TGTGCCAGCAGTCCCAGACCCCTCCTTTCCTACAATGAGCAGTTCTTC. The full variable domain, its missing parts supplied by reference TRBV7-2 and TRBJ2-1, is GAGVSQSPSNKVTEKGKDVELRCDPISGHTALYWYRQSLGQGLEFLIYFQGNSAPDKSGLPSDRFSAERTGGSVSTLTIQRTQQEDSAVYLCASSPRPLLSYNEQFFGPGTRLTVL.

This clonotype was observed a few times. The chain combines TRBV6-1 with TRBJ1-1; D unresolved. The CDR3 runs to 13 residues. The germline V gene has CDR1 MNHNS and CDR2 SASEGT. V lost 10 bases to trimming and J lost 0 bases, with 12 bases between them. In DNA form, the CDR3 reads TGTGCCATAGGACTCGGCATGAACACTGAAGCTTTCTTT. As protein: CAIGLGMNTEAFF.

V and J are TRBV27 and TRBJ2-6, with D perhaps TRBD1 (8 bases). Germline loops: CDR1 MNHEY, CDR2 SMNVEV (reference sequence). Trimming stripped 5 bases from V and 4 bases from J, with 15 bases between. CDR3 length equals 16 residues. The DNA for the CDR3 is TGTGCCAGCAGTCCTACAGGGGGGGCCGGGGCCAACGTCCTGACTTTC. This encodes CASSPTGGAGANVLTF. The whole variable domain, filled in from reference TRBV27 and TRBJ2-6, reads EAQVTQNPRYLITVTGKKLTVTCSQNMNHEYMSWYRQDPGLGLRQIYYSMNVEVTDKGDVPEGYKVSRKEKRNFPLILESPSPNQTSLYFCASSPTGGAGANVLTFGAGSRLTVL.